This TCR beta chain appears in the sequencing data of a study of CD8 T cells in ankylosing spondylitis. Findings and limits, study-wide: There was a TCR beta motif, made of 7 to 9 highly homologous variants, that appeared characteristic of ankylosing spondylitis blood. Reactive arthritis synovial fluid and blood previously showed some of these motif variants. Matched synovial fluid from ankylosing spondylitis patients was reported to be enriched for disease-linked clones.

Library preparation for TCR beta used quantitative 5'-RACE with molecular barcodes. TCRdb re-analysed the 5' RACE reads in MiXCR, keeping a single row per CDR3 protein. This sample has roughly 700,000 distinct CDR3 sequences, with over 15% found just once. This clonotype was observed a few times. Its antigen is unknown. The V end lost 8 bases, the J end lost 5 bases, and 21 bases lay between the germline ends. Germline values: CDR1 SGHAT, CDR2 FQNNGV. This CDR3 has 15 amino acids. The sequenced sample consisted of blood, either unsorted or a sorted T cell fraction (not recorded which). The TCR originated in a male donor with ankylosing spondylitis. J is TRBJ2-5 and V is TRBV11-2, with a possible D match to TRBD1 (5 bases). The CDR3 sequence: CASDSSGLGQETQYF. The CDR3, as DNA: TGTGCCAGCGACAGCTCTGGGCTGGGTCAGGAGACCCAGTACTTC.